This T cell receptor beta chain comes out of a study of shared clonotypes between healthy human individuals (TCRdb year 2020). Regarding the complete study: Three men and two women, aged 18 to 49 years, made up the cohort. Per donor, three plates each were used for CD4 naive and CD4 memory, two for CD8 naive, and one for CD8 memory. Leukapheresis yielded between about 0.94 and 8.9 billion PBMCs per donor. Libraries were prepared and TCR repertoires were sequenced by different laboratories using diverse techniques, in order to increase sequencing depth and limit assay-specific biases. To estimate repertoire size and how much clonotypes are shared between individuals, the study performed deep sequencing of blood TCR repertoires from roughly five healthy adults. Beyond this particular receptor, the publication reports: Compared with non-shared clonotypes, the clonotypes found in all four sorted-subset donors had higher generation probabilities. Estimated clonotype richness was generally larger for naive than for memory subsets. Incomplete sequencing was indicated by rarefaction of sorted-subset datasets, despite the large sequencing depth. Pairwise subsampling indicated that sequencing depth was expected to affect the degree of clonotype sharing among donors. Sharing across several donors was observed for about 4.8% of naive CD4, 3% to 3.5% of naive CD8, about 2.3% of memory CD4, and roughly 0.4% of memory CD8 clonotypes. The small number of donors limited the genetic and exposure-history diversity represented. Only blood was sampled, and tissue TCR repertoires likely differ from those in blood.

Using the deep immunoSEQ assay, TCR CDR3 regions were amplified from genomic DNA by multiplex PCR. Extracted genomic DNA from each cell subset was spread evenly across all wells of several immunoSEQ 96-well plates, with each plate serving as a replicate. Each replicate PCR for sorted subsets received 150 to 250 ng genomic DNA, equal to roughly 30,000 T cell genomes. Purified libraries were measured with a Qubit 3.0 fluorometer, size-checked on a Bioanalyzer 2100, and measured again with the KAPA Library Quantification kit. Every immunoSEQ 96-well plate was sequenced on a separate single-read 150-cycle Illumina NextSeq 550 flow cell. On the study's bioinformatics: Because the immunoSEQ output included only junctional sequences and no quality scores, the filtering could not be the same as the filtering used for full-length reads. Sequences were annotated with PyIR, a Python wrapper for IgBLAST v1.9, and V/J genes and CDR3 were assigned using IMGT germline references. Any read was removed if the V/J assignment was weak (E-value above 1e-6), the CDR3 was missing, or the read contained stop codons, out-of-frame junctions, or ambiguous translated residues. A V3J clonotype was defined by an identical inferred V gene, J gene, and CDR3 amino acid sequence. To compute the percentage overlap between repertoires, the number of shared unique clonotypes was divided by the size of the smaller repertoire. Three approaches were used to assess repertoire richness: RTK rarefaction, the Chao1 estimator, and Recon v2.1 estimates of unobserved clonotypes. OLGA was used to compute generation probabilities for all TCRbeta clonotypes that the gDNA method yielded from a handful of donors. What TCRdb holds here is the immuneACCESS table cut down to in-frame rearrangements. Part of the clones is not present; checked against another copy, under half of the missing clones reflect an unresolved V gene, and the others are unexplained. The DNA was the basis for D and trimming; V, J and clone size are from that table. The sample has some 2.4 million clones on record, roughly 93% of them singletons. The biggest ten clones account for about 0.38% of the sample.

A note on this clone: Its antigen has not been determined. Base qualities are not at hand, and no much larger clone is one base apart.

V and J are truncated by 5 bases and 4 bases respectively, leaving an intervening sequence of 10 bases. The germline V gene (reference sequence) provides CDR1 SEHNR and CDR2 FQNEAQ. Inclusive of the bounding cysteine and phenylalanine, the CDR3 is 13 residues long. Kept here is only the CDR3 DNA, which spans 39 bases and is read in frame from base 1. Donors were healthy HIV-negative adults with no recently reported acute infections or vaccinations. Every donor was a Caucasian adult living in Nashville, Tennessee, USA. CD4+ T cells were enriched by magnetic negative selection; naive cells were then positively selected on CD45RA, and the negative fraction formed the memory subset. Blood was collected by leukapheresis, and PBMCs were isolated by Ficoll-Histopaque density gradient centrifugation and then cryopreserved in liquid nitrogen vapor phase. Analytical flow cytometry was used to check the purity and quantity of each magnetically sorted T cell population. From each sorted fraction, genomic DNA was isolated and quantified by UV absorbance on a Nanodrop 2000c.

The receptor was isolated from a young man in good health. Some clones in this sample may be carry-over from other donors' samples. The sequence links TRBV7-9 to TRBJ2-3; possibly the D gene is TRBD1, per 6 matching bases. Sequencing input: naive CD4+ T cells from PBMCs. Explained via the paper, the cell subset or site label denotes: CD45RA+ positively selected. The bases are TGTGCCAGCAGCGCCAGGGGCTCAGATACGCAGTATTTT. It encodes CASSARGSDTQYF.